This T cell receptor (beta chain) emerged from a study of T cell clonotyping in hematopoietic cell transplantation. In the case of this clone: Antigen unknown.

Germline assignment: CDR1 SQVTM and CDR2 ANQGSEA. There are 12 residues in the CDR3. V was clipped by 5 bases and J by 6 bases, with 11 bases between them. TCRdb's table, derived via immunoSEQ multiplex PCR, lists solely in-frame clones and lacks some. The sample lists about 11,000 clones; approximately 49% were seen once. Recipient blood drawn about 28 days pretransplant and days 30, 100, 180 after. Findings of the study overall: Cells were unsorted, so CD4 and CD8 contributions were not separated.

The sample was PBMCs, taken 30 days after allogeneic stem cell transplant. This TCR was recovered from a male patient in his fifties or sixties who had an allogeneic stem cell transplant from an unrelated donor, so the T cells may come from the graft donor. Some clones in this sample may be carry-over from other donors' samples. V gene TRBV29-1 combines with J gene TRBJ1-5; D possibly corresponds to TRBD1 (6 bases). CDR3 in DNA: TGCAGCGTTTCACAGGGAAGTCAGCCCCAGCATTTT. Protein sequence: CSVSQGSQPQHF.